These 14 T cell receptor beta chains were all obtained from the same sample, sequenced in a study of regulatory T cells in long-lasting Graves disease. Relying on iRepertoire HTBI primers and Arm-PCR of CDR3 regions, the team built TCR beta libraries. TCRdb passed the multiplex PCR reads through MiXCR, listing each CDR3 protein once. The sample shows 350,000 to 500,000 distinct CDR3 sequences, 14% of them seen only once. Documented time point: newly diagnosed GD, antithyroid drugs for less than 3 months. PBMC-extracted RNA yielded the TCR library. A further study also used this sample, focusing on T cells in Graves' hyperthyroidism and ophthalmopathy.

The starting material was peripheral blood mononuclear cells (PBMCs), obtained at new diagnosis, from a patient treated with antithyroid drugs. The source is a woman between 50 and 59 years old with Graves disease.

Many counts were recorded for this clonotype. The chain uses TRBV5-6 and TRBJ1-2; 9 bases match TRBD1. CDR3 size: 15 residues. J gave up 7 bases and V 3 bases, and 10 bases lay outside the gene matches. Germline loops: CDR1 SGHDT, CDR2 YYEEEE. CDR3 in DNA: TGTGCCAGCAGCTCCCGGGACAGGGAGACAAGTGGCTACACCTTC. Protein sequence: CASSSRDRETSGYTF.

This clonotype was observed at least ten times. This chain joins TRBV28 and TRBJ2-5; 9 bases fit TRBD1. CDR3 length: 15 residues. J was trimmed by 5 bases and V by 7 bases; bases with no gene match: 11. The germline V gene encodes CDR1 MDHEN and CDR2 SYDVKM. Here the CDR3 DNA reads TGTGCCAGCACTCGACTGGACAGGGGTGGGGAGACCCAGTACTTC. Its protein is CASTRLDRGGETQYF. The full variable domain, with the rest looked up from reference TRBV28 and TRBJ2-5, is DVKVTQSSRYLVKRTGEKVFLECVQDMDHENMFWYRQDPGLGLRLIYFSYDVKMKEKGDIPEGYSVSREKKERFSLILESASTNQTSMYLCASTRLDRGGETQYFGPGTRLLVL.

A few counts support this clonotype. The chain recombines TRBV19 with TRBJ2-2; D possibly corresponds to TRBD1 (5 bases). Trimming removed 6 bases from V and 2 bases from J, with 13 bases in between. This CDR3 has 15 amino acids. CDR1 is LNHDA and CDR2 is SQIVND in the germline V gene (reference sequence). CDR3 nucleotides: TGTGCCAGTAGGAGGACACGCTTCAACACCGGGGAGCTGTTTTTT. Its protein is CASRRTRFNTGELFF.

This clonotype came up many times. The genes are TRBV28 and TRBJ1-5; D might be TRBD1 (6 bases). The CDR3 contains 16 residues. V gave up 5 bases and J gave up 3 bases, with 17 bases separating them. Germline CDR1 MDHEN, CDR2 SYDVKM. The CDR3 DNA follows: TGTGCCAGCAGTGCGATACGCAGGGGATCCAATCAGCCCCAGCATTTT. It encodes CASSAIRRGSNQPQHF. The full variable domain, completed using reference TRBV28 and TRBJ1-5, is DVKVTQSSRYLVKRTGEKVFLECVQDMDHENMFWYRQDPGLGLRLIYFSYDVKMKEKGDIPEGYSVSREKKERFSLILESASTNQTSMYLCASSAIRRGSNQPQHFGDGTRLSIL.

This clonotype was seen at least ten times. The genes are TRBV4-2 and TRBJ2-2, with TRBD1 as a possible D gene (5 bases). Germline loops: CDR1 LGHNA, CDR2 YNFKEQ. Trimming took 1 base from V and 0 from J, leaving 6 bases between them. The CDR3 sequence is 15 residues long. The CDR3 spells CASSQARANTGELFF. The CDR3, as DNA: TGTGCCAGCAGCCAAGCCAGGGCGAACACCGGGGAGCTGTTTTTT.

The chain recombines TRBV7-9 with TRBJ2-5, with TRBD2 matching over 8 bases. The J call is uncertain, as TRBJ2-1 better fits the DNA end. CDR1 SEHNR and CDR2 FQNEAQ come from the germline V gene (reference sequence). CDR3 length: 14 amino acids. The CDR3 DNA follows: TGTGCCAGCAGCCCGGGACCAGCGGGAGACGAGCAGTTCTTC. As protein: CASSPGPAGDEQFF.

This clonotype was seen many times. The chain carries TRBV28 and TRBJ1-6; possible D gene TRBD1, 5 bases. V lost 6 bases to trimming and J lost 1 base, with 13 bases between them. The V gene's germline CDR1 is MDHEN and CDR2 SYDVKM. The CDR3 is 16 amino acids. CDR3 amino acids: CASSLTEGSYNSPLHF. The CDR3 coding sequence is TGTGCCAGCAGCCTGACAGAAGGGTCCTATAATTCACCCCTCCACTTT.

The table lists this clonotype with a few counts. This chain's CDR3 is CAIQGLGANVLTF. CDR3 nucleotides: TGTGCCATCCAAGGGTTAGGGGCCAACGTCCTGACTTTC. This rearrangement joins TRBV10-3 to TRBJ2-6; no clear D. In germline, CDR1 is ENHRY, CDR2 SYGVKD. The V end lost 8 bases, the J end lost 4 bases, and 9 bases lay between the germline ends. There are 13 residues in the CDR3.

This clonotype was observed at least ten times. This rearrangement joins TRBV12-3 or TRBV12-4 to TRBJ1-2, with D tentatively TRBD1 (5 bases). V was trimmed by 8 bases and J by 4 bases, leaving 8 bases between them. The CDR3 extends over 11 amino acids. Here the CDR3 reads CASRGGYGYTF. As DNA, the CDR3 is TGTGCCAGCCGGGGGGGCTATGGCTACACCTTC.

Many counts were recorded for this clonotype. The chain combines TRBV7-9 with TRBJ2-7, with 7 bases that match TRBD2. The CDR3 is 17 amino acids. Per the germline V gene, CDR1 is SEHNR and CDR2 is FQNEAQ (reference sequence). Trimming at V came to 2 bases and at J to 0 bases, leaving 10 bases not matched to a gene. The CDR3 sequence is CASSLWKTSVTSYEQYF. The CDR3 nucleotides are TGTGCCAGCAGCTTATGGAAAACTAGCGTCACCTCCTACGAGCAGTACTTC.

This clonotype was picked up a small number of times. This chain joins TRBV6-1 and TRBJ1-1; D is perhaps TRBD1 (5 bases). The V gene lost 5 bases and the J gene lost 11 bases, with 15 bases spanning the gap. CDR3 length: 12 amino acids. Looked up from germline, CDR1 is MNHNS and CDR2 is SASEGT. The chain's CDR3 is CASSLRGVAAFF. Written as DNA, the CDR3 is TGTGCCAGCAGTCTACGGGGGGTTGCGGCTTTCTTT.

A few counts support this clonotype. The chain employs TRBV2 and TRBJ2-7; the D gene could be TRBD1 or TRBD2 (5 bases each). The germline CDR1 and CDR2 sequences are SNHLY and FYNNEI. V gave up 5 bases and J gave up 0 bases, with 20 bases separating them. This CDR3 is built from 17 residues. The CDR3: CASSRPERGGPSYEQYF. DNA of the CDR3: TGTGCCAGCAGTCGTCCGGAAAGGGGCGGGCCCTCCTACGAGCAGTACTTC.

This chain connects TRBV10-3 to TRBJ2-7, with 9 bases aligning to TRBD1. J was trimmed by 0 bases and V by 8 bases; bases with no gene match: 5. This CDR3 spans 14 amino acids. Per germline, CDR1 ENHRY and CDR2 SYGVKD. The CDR3 DNA reads TGTGCCATCCGAAGGGACAGGGCCTCCTACGAGCAGTACTTC. It encodes CAIRRDRASYEQYF.

The sample holds many counts of this clonotype. V is TRBV3-1 and J is TRBJ2-1; 9 bases are a match to TRBD2. V lost 4 bases and J lost 3; bases outside the gene matches: 7. This CDR3 is built from 16 residues. The germline CDR1 and CDR2 sequences are LGHDT and YNNKEL (reference sequence). CDR3 residues: CASSPNSGSLYNEQFF. The CDR3 DNA follows: TGTGCCAGCAGCCCTAATAGCGGGAGCCTCTACAATGAGCAGTTCTTC.